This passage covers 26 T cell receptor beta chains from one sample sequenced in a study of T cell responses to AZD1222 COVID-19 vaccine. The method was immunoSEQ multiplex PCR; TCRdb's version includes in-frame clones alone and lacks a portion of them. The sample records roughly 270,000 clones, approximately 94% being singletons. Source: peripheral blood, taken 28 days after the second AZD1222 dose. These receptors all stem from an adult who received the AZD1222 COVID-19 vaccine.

CDR3 DNA: TGTGCCAGCAGTCCTGGGCGGGGGGCGTGGGAAAAACTGTTTTTT. Its translation: CASSPGRGAWEKLFF. This chain links TRBV28 with TRBJ1-4; TRBD1 is a possible D gene (6 bases). The CDR3 is 15 residues long. The germline V and J ends were trimmed by 5 bases and 8 bases, with 18 bases remaining between them. Germline CDR1 reads MDHEN; CDR2 reads SYDVKM.

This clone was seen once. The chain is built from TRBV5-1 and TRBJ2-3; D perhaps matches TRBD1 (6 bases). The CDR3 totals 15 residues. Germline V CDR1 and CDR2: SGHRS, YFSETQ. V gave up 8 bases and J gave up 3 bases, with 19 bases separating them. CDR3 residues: CARSRIRGETDTQYF. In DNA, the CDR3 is TGCGCCAGAAGTCGCATCAGGGGTGAAACAGATACGCAGTATTTT. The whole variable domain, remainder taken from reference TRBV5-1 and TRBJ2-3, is KAGVTQTPRYLIKTRGQQVTLSCSPISGHRSVSWYQQTPGQGLQFLFEYFSETQRNKGNFPGRFSGRQFSNSRSEMNVSTLELGDSALYLCARSRIRGETDTQYFGPGTRLTVL.

CDR3 sequence reads: CASSALNTEAFF. The DNA of the CDR3 is TGTGCCAGTAGTGCACTGAACACTGAAGCTTTCTTT. The chain combines TRBV19 with TRBJ1-1; D uncertain. V lost 5 bases and J lost 0, with 4 bases in between. The length of the CDR3 is 12 residues. Looked up from germline, CDR1 is LNHDA and CDR2 is SQIVND (reference sequence).

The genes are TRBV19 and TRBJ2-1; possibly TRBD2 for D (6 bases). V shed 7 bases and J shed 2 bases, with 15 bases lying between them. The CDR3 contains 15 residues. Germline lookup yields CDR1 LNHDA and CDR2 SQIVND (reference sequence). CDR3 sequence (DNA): TGTGCCAGTACTTCCCAGGCGGGGACCTACAATGAGCAGTTCTTC. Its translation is CASTSQAGTYNEQFF.

CDR3 loop: CASSIWQGAITGELFF. In DNA form, the CDR3 reads TGTGCCAGTAGTATATGGCAGGGGGCGATCACCGGGGAGCTGTTTTTT. This chain uses TRBV19 with TRBJ2-2; 8 nucleotides agree with TRBD1. The CDR3 has 16 amino acids. With V trimmed by 2 bases and J by 4 bases, 6 bases remained unmatched. In germline, CDR1 is LNHDA, CDR2 SQIVND (reference sequence).

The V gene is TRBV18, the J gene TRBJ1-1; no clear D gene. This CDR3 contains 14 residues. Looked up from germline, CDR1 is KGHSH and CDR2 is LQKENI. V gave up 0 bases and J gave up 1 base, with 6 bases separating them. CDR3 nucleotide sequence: TGTGCCAGCTCACCACCGTCGGAGAACACTGAAGCTTTCTTT. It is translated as CASSPPSENTEAFF. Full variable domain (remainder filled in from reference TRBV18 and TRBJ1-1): NAGVMQNPRHLVRRRGQEARLRCSPMKGHSHVYWYRQLPEEGLKFMVYLQKENIIDESGMPKERFSAEFPKEGPSILRIQQVVRGDSAAYFCASSPPSENTEAFFGQGTRLTVV.

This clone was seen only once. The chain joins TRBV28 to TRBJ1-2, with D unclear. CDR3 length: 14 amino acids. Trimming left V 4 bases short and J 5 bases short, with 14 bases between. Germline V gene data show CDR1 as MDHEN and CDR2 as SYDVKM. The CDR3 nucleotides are TGTGCCAGCAGTTCGGGCGCCAGGAGGTATGGCTACACCTTC. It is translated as CASSSGARRYGYTF.

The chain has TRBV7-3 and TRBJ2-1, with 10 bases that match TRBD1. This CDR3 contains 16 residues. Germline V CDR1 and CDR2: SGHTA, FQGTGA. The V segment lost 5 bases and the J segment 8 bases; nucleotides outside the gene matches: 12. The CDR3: CASSVTGTGAGDEQFF. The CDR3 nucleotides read TGTGCCAGCAGCGTTACCGGGACAGGGGCAGGAGATGAGCAGTTCTTC.

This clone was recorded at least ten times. The CDR3 protein is CASSLGNEQYF. The CDR3 coding sequence is TGTGCCAGCAGCTTAGGGAACGAGCAGTACTTC. This sequence joins TRBV11-2 and TRBJ2-7; D ambiguous. Looked up from germline, CDR1 is SGHAT and CDR2 is FQNNGV. V gave up 1 base and J gave up 5 bases, with 3 bases separating them. This CDR3 has 11 residues.

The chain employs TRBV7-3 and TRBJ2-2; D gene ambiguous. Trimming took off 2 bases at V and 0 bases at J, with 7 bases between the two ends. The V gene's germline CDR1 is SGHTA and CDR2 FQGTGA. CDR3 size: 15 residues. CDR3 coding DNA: TGTGCCAGCAGCTTATTGCACACGAACACCGGGGAGCTGTTTTTT. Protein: CASSLLHTNTGELFF.

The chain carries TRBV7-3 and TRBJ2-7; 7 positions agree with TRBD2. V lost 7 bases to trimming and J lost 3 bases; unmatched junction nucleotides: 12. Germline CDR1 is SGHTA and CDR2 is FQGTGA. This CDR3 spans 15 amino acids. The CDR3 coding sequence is TGTGCCAGCACCAGAAACAGGCGCGGGAGCTACGAGCAGTACTTC. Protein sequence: CASTRNRRGSYEQYF.

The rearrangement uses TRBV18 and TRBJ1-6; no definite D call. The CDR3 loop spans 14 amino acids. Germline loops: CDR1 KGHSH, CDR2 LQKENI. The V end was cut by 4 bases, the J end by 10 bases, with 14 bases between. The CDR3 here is CASSLRRDDSPLHF. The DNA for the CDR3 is TGTGCCAGCTCACTCCGACGCGATGACTCACCCCTCCACTTT.

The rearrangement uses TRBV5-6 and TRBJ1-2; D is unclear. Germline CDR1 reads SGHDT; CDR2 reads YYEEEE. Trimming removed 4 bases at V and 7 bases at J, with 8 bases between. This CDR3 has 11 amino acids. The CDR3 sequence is CASSLEAGYTF. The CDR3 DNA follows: TGTGCCAGCAGCCTTGAAGCTGGCTACACCTTC.

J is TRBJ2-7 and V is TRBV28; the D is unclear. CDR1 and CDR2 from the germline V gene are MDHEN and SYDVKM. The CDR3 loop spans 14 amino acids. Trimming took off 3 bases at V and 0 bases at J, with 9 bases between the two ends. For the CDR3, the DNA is TGTGCCAGCAGTTTGGCGACGATCTCCTACGAGCAGTACTTC. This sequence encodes CASSLATISYEQYF.

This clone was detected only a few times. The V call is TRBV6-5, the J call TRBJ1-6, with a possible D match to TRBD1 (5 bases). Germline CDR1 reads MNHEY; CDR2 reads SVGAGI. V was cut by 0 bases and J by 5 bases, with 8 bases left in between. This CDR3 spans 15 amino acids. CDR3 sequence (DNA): TGTGCCAGCAGTTACTCGGGGCAACATAATTCACCCCTCCACTTT. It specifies CASSYSGQHNSPLHF.

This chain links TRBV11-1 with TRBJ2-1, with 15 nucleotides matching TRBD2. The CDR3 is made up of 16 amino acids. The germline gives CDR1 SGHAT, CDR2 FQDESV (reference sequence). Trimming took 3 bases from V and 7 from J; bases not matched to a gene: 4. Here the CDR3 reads CASSFGLAGGGNEQFF. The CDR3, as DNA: TGTGCCAGCAGCTTCGGACTAGCGGGAGGGGGGAATGAGCAGTTCTTC.

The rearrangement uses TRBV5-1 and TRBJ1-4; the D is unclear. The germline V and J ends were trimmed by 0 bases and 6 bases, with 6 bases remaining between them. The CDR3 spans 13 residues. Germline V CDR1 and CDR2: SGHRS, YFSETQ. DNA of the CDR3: TGCGCCAGCAGCTTGGGGTCTGATGAAAAACTGTTTTTT. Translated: CASSLGSDEKLFF.

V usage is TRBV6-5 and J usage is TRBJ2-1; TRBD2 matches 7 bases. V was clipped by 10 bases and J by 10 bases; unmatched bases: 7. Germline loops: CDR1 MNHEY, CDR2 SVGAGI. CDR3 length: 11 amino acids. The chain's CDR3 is CATQTAGEQFF. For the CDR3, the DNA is TGTGCCACCCAGACAGCGGGGGAGCAGTTCTTC.

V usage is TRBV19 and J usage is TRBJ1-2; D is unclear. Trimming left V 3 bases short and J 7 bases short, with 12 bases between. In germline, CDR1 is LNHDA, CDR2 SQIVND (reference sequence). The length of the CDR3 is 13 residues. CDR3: CASSIRPSTGYTF. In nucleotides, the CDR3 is TGTGCCAGTAGTATTAGACCTTCCACTGGCTACACCTTC.

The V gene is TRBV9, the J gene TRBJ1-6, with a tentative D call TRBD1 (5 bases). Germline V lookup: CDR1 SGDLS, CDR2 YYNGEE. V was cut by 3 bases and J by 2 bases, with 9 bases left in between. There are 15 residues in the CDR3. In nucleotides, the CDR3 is TGTGCCAGCAGCGCGCAGGGCACCTATAATTCACCCCTCCACTTT. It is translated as CASSAQGTYNSPLHF.

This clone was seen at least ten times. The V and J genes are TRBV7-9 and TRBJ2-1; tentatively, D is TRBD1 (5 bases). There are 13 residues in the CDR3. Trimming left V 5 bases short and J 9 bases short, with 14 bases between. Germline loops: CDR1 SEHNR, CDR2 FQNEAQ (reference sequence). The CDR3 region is CASSPPGSGEQFF. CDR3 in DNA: TGTGCCAGCAGCCCACCAGGGTCGGGTGAGCAGTTCTTC.

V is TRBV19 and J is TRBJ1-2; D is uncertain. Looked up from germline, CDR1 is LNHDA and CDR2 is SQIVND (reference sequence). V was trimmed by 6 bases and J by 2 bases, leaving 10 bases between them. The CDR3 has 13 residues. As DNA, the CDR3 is TGTGCCAGTAGGGTGGACCTAAACTATGGCTACACCTTC. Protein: CASRVDLNYGYTF.

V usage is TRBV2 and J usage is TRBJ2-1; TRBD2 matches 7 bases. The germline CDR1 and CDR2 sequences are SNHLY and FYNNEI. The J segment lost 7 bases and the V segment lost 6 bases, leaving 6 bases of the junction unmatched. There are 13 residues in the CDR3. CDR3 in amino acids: CASRVGRGNEQFF. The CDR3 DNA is TGTGCCAGCAGGGTGGGGCGGGGGAATGAGCAGTTCTTC.

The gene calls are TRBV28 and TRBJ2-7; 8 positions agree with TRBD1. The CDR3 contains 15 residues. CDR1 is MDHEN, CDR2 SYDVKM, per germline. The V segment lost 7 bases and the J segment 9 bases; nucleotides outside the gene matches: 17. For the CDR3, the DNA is TGTGCCAGCATCAAAATAGGGCAGGGGGCGAGTGGGCAGTACTTC. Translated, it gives CASIKIGQGASGQYF.

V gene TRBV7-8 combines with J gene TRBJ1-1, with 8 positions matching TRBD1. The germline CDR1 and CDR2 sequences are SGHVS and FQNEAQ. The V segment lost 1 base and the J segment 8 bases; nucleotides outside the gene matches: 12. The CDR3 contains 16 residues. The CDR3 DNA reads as TGTGCCAGCAGCTTAGTGACAAGGACAGGGCATTGGGAAGCTTTCTTT. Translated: CASSLVTRTGHWEAFF.

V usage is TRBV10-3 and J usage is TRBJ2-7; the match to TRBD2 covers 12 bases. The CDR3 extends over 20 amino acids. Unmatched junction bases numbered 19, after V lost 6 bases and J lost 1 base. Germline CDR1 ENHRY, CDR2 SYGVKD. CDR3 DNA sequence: TGTGCCATCAGCGATCCTAGTGGACTAGCGGGGAGAGGGGGATCCTACGAGCAGTACTTC. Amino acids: CAISDPSGLAGRGGSYEQYF.